These T cell receptor beta chains were read from a single sample in a study of blood T cell repertoires in COVID-19. TCRdb keeps only in-frame clones here, not all; method: immunoSEQ multiplex PCR. The repertoire has 230,000 or so clones, 75% to 90% of them found once; the top ten carry approximately 5%. Sequenced material: peripheral blood. The receptor set was obtained from a human donor in a cohort sampled during active COVID-19. The CDR3 runs from the conserved cysteine through the conserved F or W. A D gene is named only where the DNA matches it firmly. Clone size is given for some rows only: seen once, a few or many times, or a class if the clone is expanded.

>TRBV11-2|NA|TRBJ2-7|NA
CASSLALRDSLSYEQYF
TGTGCCAGCAGCTTAGCCCTACGGGACTCCCTTTCCTACGAGCAGTACTTC
>TRBV7-9|NA|TRBJ1-6|NA
CAAGNSPLHF
TGTGCCGCCGGTAATTCACCCCTCCACTTT
>TRBV2|NA|TRBJ2-4|NA
CASDIHLAKNIQYF
TGTGCCAGCGATATACACCTAGCCAAAAACATTCAGTACTTC
>TRBV15|NA|TRBJ1-5|NA
CATSRDSGQPQHF
TGTGCCACCAGCAGAGATTCGGGTCAGCCCCAGCATTTT
>TRBV30|TRBD2|TRBJ2-5|NA
CAASPGGIRETQYF
TGTGCTGCGAGTCCGGGGGGGATTCGGGAGACCCAGTACTTC
>TRBV19|NA|TRBJ1-1|NA
CASSINRNTEAFF
TGTGCCAGTAGTATCAACAGGAACACTGAAGCTTTCTTT
>TRBV7-9|NA|TRBJ2-2|few
CASSLVTANTGELFF
TGTGCCAGCAGCTTAGTGACTGCGAACACCGGGGAGCTGTTTTTT
>TRBV15|TRBD2|TRBJ2-1|NA
CATSRGWEGSYNEQFF
TGTGCCACCAGCAGAGGTTGGGAGGGCTCCTACAATGAGCAGTTCTTC
>TRBV9|NA|TRBJ2-1|NA
CASSSLEHQFF
TGTGCCAGCAGCTCCCTGGAGCATCAGTTCTTC
>TRBV18|NA|TRBJ1-4|NA
CASSPTTYQRTGEKLFF
TGTGCCAGCTCACCCACGACATATCAAAGAACAGGTGAAAAACTGTTTTTT
>TRBV7-6|NA|TRBJ2-7|NA
CASSLAQDYEQYF
TGTGCCAGCAGCCTAGCCCAGGACTACGAGCAGTACTTC
>TRBV6-6|NA|TRBJ2-2|NA
CASTPRLGNTGELFF
TGTGCCAGCACCCCCCGACTGGGGAACACCGGGGAGCTGTTTTTT
>TRBV5-1|NA|TRBJ2-6|NA
CASSLILSGANVLTF
TGCGCCAGCAGCTTGATCCTGTCTGGGGCCAACGTCCTGACTTTC
>TRBV25-1|TRBD2|TRBJ2-1|NA
CASSLAGWSSEQFF
TGTGCCAGCAGCTTAGCGGGGTGGTCGAGTGAGCAGTTCTTC
>TRBV4-3|NA|TRBJ2-7|NA
CASSQDLYTVGEQYF
TGCGCCAGCAGCCAAGATTTGTACACAGTGGGCGAGCAGTACTTC
>TRBV11-2|NA|TRBJ2-7|NA
CASSLDIWTRGTYEQYF
TGTGCCAGCAGCTTAGATATTTGGACTAGGGGGACCTACGAGCAGTACTTC
>TRBV20-1|NA|TRBJ1-1|NA
CSARDRPEAFF
TGCAGTGCCAGAGACAGGCCCGAAGCTTTCTTT
>TRBV6-2/TRBV6-3|NA|TRBJ2-7|NA
CASSQQAEYEQYF
TGTGCCAGCAGTCAACAGGCAGAGTACGAGCAGTACTTC
>TRBV6-2/TRBV6-3|TRBD1|TRBJ2-2|NA
CASSSQGAAGELFF
TGTGCCAGCAGTTCGCAGGGGGCTGCCGGGGAGCTGTTTTTT
>TRBV7-3|TRBD1|TRBJ1-5|once
CASSHRQGGNQPQHF
TGTGCCAGCAGCCATAGACAGGGCGGCAATCAGCCCCAGCATTTT
>TRBV29-1|TRBD1|TRBJ2-7|NA
CSVPGDRGLYEQYF
TGCAGCGTGCCCGGGGACAGGGGGCTCTACGAGCAGTACTTC
>TRBV7-8|TRBD1|TRBJ1-5|few
CASSLSTGRQPQHF
TGTGCCAGCAGCTTGTCGACAGGGCGTCAGCCCCAGCATTTT
>TRBV27|TRBD2|TRBJ2-2|few
CASSLPGLGRNTGELFF
TGTGCCAGCAGTTTACCTGGACTAGGGCGGAACACCGGGGAGCTGTTTTTT
>TRBV7-9|TRBD2|TRBJ2-7|NA
CASSFGTSGWSYEQYF
TGTGCCAGCAGCTTTGGGACTAGCGGGTGGTCCTACGAGCAGTACTTC
>TRBV4-3|NA|TRBJ2-7|NA
CASSQDPGSYEQYF
TGCGCCAGCAGCCAAGATCCGGGGTCCTACGAGCAGTACTTC
>TRBV27|NA|TRBJ2-7|NA
CASKGRARTIYEQYF
TGTGCCAGCAAGGGTCGGGCTAGGACTATCTACGAGCAGTACTTC
>TRBV7-8|TRBD1|TRBJ1-1|many
CASSSRDRGHTEAFF
TGTGCCAGCAGCTCTAGGGACAGGGGTCACACTGAAGCTTTCTTT
>TRBV9|NA|TRBJ2-1|few
CASSVDSGVGSYNEQFF
TGTGCCAGCAGCGTAGATTCTGGAGTCGGCTCCTACAATGAGCAGTTCTTC
>TRBV11-2|NA|TRBJ2-4|NA
CASSLSRLPENIQYF
TGTGCCAGCAGCCTGAGCCGACTTCCCGAAAACATTCAGTACTTC
>TRBV7-2|NA|TRBJ1-2|few
CASSPSRVNYGYTF
TGTGCCAGCAGCCCGTCCCGTGTTAACTATGGCTACACCTTC
>TRBV6-6|TRBD2|TRBJ2-3|NA
CASSKTSGSDTQYF
TGTGCCAGCAGTAAGACTAGCGGCTCAGATACGCAGTATTTT
>TRBV19|TRBD1|TRBJ1-1|NA
CASSIYQGAMSEAFF
TGTGCCAGTAGTATTTATCAGGGGGCGATGAGTGAAGCTTTCTTT
>TRBV11-2|TRBD1|TRBJ1-5|NA
CASSLDRVQPQHF
TGTGCCAGCAGCCTGGACAGGGTTCAGCCCCAGCATTTT
>TRBV20-1|TRBD2|TRBJ2-2|NA
CSASLGGSIAGELFF
TGCAGTGCTAGTCTCGGCGGGAGTATAGCCGGGGAGCTGTTTTTT
>TRBV5-4|NA|TRBJ2-7|NA
CASSLAGYDEQYF
TGTGCCAGCAGCCTCGCAGGGTACGACGAGCAGTACTTC
>TRBV18|TRBD1|TRBJ1-6|NA
CASSPRGQLDSPLHF
TGTGCCAGCTCACCACGGGGACAGTTAGATTCACCCCTCCACTTT
>TRBV5-4|NA|TRBJ1-2|once
CASSSQGNYGYTF
TGTGCCAGCAGTTCACAGGGCAACTATGGCTACACCTTC
>TRBV7-6|NA|TRBJ2-7|NA
CASSLVGGRKLYEQYF
TGTGCCAGCAGCTTAGTGGGGGGACGGAAACTCTACGAGCAGTACTTC
>TRBV29-1|NA|TRBJ2-1|once
CSVVSEGQGDYNEQFF
TGCAGCGTTGTATCCGAAGGGCAGGGTGATTACAATGAGCAGTTCTTC
>TRBV15|NA|TRBJ1-2|NA
CATSRDIARGDGYTF
TGTGCCACCAGCAGAGATATCGCCCGGGGGGATGGCTACACCTTC
>TRBV19|TRBD1|TRBJ1-3|NA
CASSLGQGRSGNTIYF
TGTGCCAGTAGTCTTGGACAGGGAAGATCTGGAAACACCATATATTTT
>TRBV5-1|TRBD1|TRBJ2-7|NA
CASSLGQGRFYEQYF
TGCGCCAGCAGCTTGGGACAGGGGAGATTCTACGAGCAGTACTTC
>TRBV7-2|TRBD2|TRBJ2-7|once
CASSPEGLAVYEQYF
TGTGCCAGCAGCCCGGAGGGACTAGCGGTCTACGAGCAGTACTTC
>TRBV9|NA|TRBJ1-2|medium-sized
CASSAGTLYGYTF
TGTGCCAGCAGCGCCGGGACTCTGTATGGCTACACCTTC
>TRBV6-2/TRBV6-3|NA|TRBJ2-4|many
CASSYWVSPGDIQYF
TGTGCCAGCAGTTACTGGGTCTCACCGGGGGACATTCAGTACTTC
>TRBV11-2|NA|TRBJ1-5|NA
CASSTRNQPQHF
TGTGCCAGCAGCACGAGAAATCAGCCCCAGCATTTT
>TRBV5-4|NA|TRBJ1-3|few
CASSSPGDSGNTIYF
TGTGCCAGCAGCTCCCCGGGAGACTCTGGAAACACCATATATTTT
>TRBV7-2|NA|TRBJ2-1|NA
CASSLELYNEQFF
TGTGCCAGCAGCTTAGAACTTTACAATGAGCAGTTCTTC
>TRBV3-1/TRBV3-2|NA|TRBJ1-1|NA
CASSQGAIPTEAFF
TGTGCCAGCAGCCAAGGGGCCATTCCCACTGAAGCTTTCTTT
>TRBV6-5|TRBD2|TRBJ2-7|NA
CASSPSGRGEQYF
TGTGCCAGCAGCCCAAGCGGGAGAGGCGAGCAGTACTTC
>TRBV15|TRBD1|TRBJ2-6|NA
CATSRGGRGPSGANVLTF
TGTGCCACCAGCAGAGGTGGCAGGGGGCCCTCTGGGGCCAACGTCCTGACTTTC